This paragraph covers one T cell receptor (beta chain) sequence. The data were obtained in a study of OX40 agonist ivuxolimab in advanced cancers. Overall study context: The study treated patients with ivuxolimab, an agonistic anti-OX40 (CD134) antibody. Of the participants, roughly 40% had some prior anti-PD-1, anti-PD-L1 or anti-CTLA-4 therapy, which was allowed.

Blood was sampled at baseline, cycle 4 day 1, and cycle 7 day 1. CDR3 length: 14 amino acids. CDR1 is MNHEY and CDR2 is SVGAGI in the germline V gene. V was trimmed by 8 bases and J by 7 bases, leaving 21 bases between them. Sequencing was performed with immunoSEQ multiplex PCR; in TCRdb, only in-frame clones are kept and a portion is missing. The sample shows tens of thousands of clones, 75% to 90% of them seen only once. The input for sequencing was CD4+ or CD8+ T cells sorted from blood, taken in a trial of the OX40 agonist ivuxolimab. This clonotype was sampled from an adult with an advanced solid tumor such as melanoma, head and neck, liver or kidney cancer. V and J are TRBV6-5 and TRBJ2-7; D is ambiguous. The CDR3 reads CASSRIVPFSEQYF. The CDR3 DNA is TGTGCCAGCTCCCGAATAGTCCCATTTAGTGAGCAGTACTTC.